Presented here are 28 T cell receptor beta chains from one specimen sequenced in a study of beta chain features in type 1 diabetes. The study, taken as a whole, reports: Moderate but significant shortening of TCRB CDR3s was recorded in all four CD4+ subsets from Type 1 diabetes patients.

These TCRs' antigens remain unknown. Every isolated RNA sample was fully reverse transcribed, so sequencing captured expressed TCRB transcripts. The repertoire was sequenced with immunoSEQ multiplex PCR; TCRdb's copy has only in-frame clones and lacks some. The sample holds 130,000 or so clones, around 10% seen once. The specimen was central memory CD4+ T cells from blood. These receptor sequences come from a man aged 30 to 45 with type 1 diabetes.

The chain recombines TRBV7-6 with TRBJ2-7, with D possibly being TRBD2 (7 bases). Germline CDR1 SGHVS, CDR2 FNYEAQ. V was trimmed by 0 bases and J by 9 bases, leaving 18 bases between them. The length of the CDR3 is 15 residues. The CDR3 sequence: CASSLARKGEGVQYF. CDR3 DNA: TGTGCCAGCAGCTTAGCGCGAAAGGGGGAGGGTGTGCAGTACTTC.

V gene TRBV7-2 combines with J gene TRBJ2-7; 11 bases are shared with TRBD2. The germline CDR1 and CDR2 sequences are SGHTA and FQGNSA. This CDR3 spans 15 amino acids. J was trimmed by 4 bases and V by 2 bases; bases with no gene match: 4. For the CDR3, the DNA is TGTGCCAGCAGCTTAACTAGCGGGGGAGAGTACGAGCAGTACTTC. The encoded protein is CASSLTSGGEYEQYF.

This chain connects TRBV5-4 to TRBJ2-1; 11 positions agree with TRBD1. Germline lookup yields CDR1 SGHNT and CDR2 YYREEE (reference sequence). V trimming: 4 bases; J trimming: 3 bases; junction bases outside the gene matches: 3. The CDR3 is 15 residues long. The CDR3 loop is CASSGTGGGYNEQFF. The DNA for the CDR3 is TGTGCCAGCAGCGGGACAGGGGGTGGCTACAATGAGCAGTTCTTC.

The V gene is TRBV6-5, the J gene TRBJ1-5; 8 nucleotides align to TRBD1. Germline CDR1 is MNHEY and CDR2 is SVGAGI. The CDR3 runs to 14 residues. V lost 5 bases to trimming and J lost 7 bases; unmatched junction nucleotides: 7. The CDR3 protein is CASSHGQGEQPQHF. CDR3 in DNA: TGTGCCAGCAGTCACGGACAGGGCGAACAGCCCCAGCATTTT.

This clone was counted only a few times. The chain links TRBV9 to TRBJ1-3; a weak D match, TRBD1 (6 bases). V lost 3 bases to trimming and J lost 0 bases, with 13 bases between them. Germline V gene sequence: CDR1 SGDLS, CDR2 YYNGEE. The CDR3 has 16 residues. CDR3 nucleotide sequence: TGTGCCAGCAGCGCTACTACAGGGTTCTCTGGAAACACCATATATTTT. As protein: CASSATTGFSGNTIYF.

This clone was picked up a small number of times. The chain uses TRBV5-6 and TRBJ2-5, with 7 nucleotides matching TRBD1. In germline, CDR1 is SGHDT, CDR2 YYEEEE. The CDR3 totals 14 residues. V gave up 2 bases and J gave up 1 base; unmatched junction bases: 2. CDR3 residues: CASSFGTAQETQYF. The DNA of the CDR3 is TGTGCCAGCAGCTTTGGGACAGCCCAAGAGACCCAGTACTTC.

This clone occurred a few times. The V and J genes are TRBV11-2 and TRBJ2-7, with TRBD2 matching over 8 bases. Germline V gene lookup returns CDR1 SGHAT and CDR2 FQNNGV. The ends lost 9 bases at V and 0 bases at J; junction bases unmatched: 10. The CDR3 is 15 amino acids. CDR3 in amino acids: CASQLAGQSSYEQYF. CDR3 in DNA: TGTGCCAGTCAGCTAGCGGGCCAGAGCTCCTACGAGCAGTACTTC. The full variable domain, completed using reference TRBV11-2 and TRBJ2-7, is EAGVAQSPRYKIIEKRQSVAFWCNPISGHATLYWYQQILGQGPKLLIQFQNNGVVDDSQLPKDRFSAERLKGVDSTLKIQPAKLEDSAVYLCASQLAGQSSYEQYFGPGTRLTVT.

This clone was counted between two and nine times. The genes are TRBV28 and TRBJ2-5, with 8 bases matching TRBD2. J gave up 5 bases and V 8 bases, and 1 base lay outside the gene matches. The CDR3 is 11 residues long. Germline CDR1 and CDR2: MDHEN and SYDVKM. CDR3 amino acids: CASLAGETQYF. As DNA, the CDR3 is TGTGCCAGCCTAGCGGGTGAGACCCAGTACTTC.

This chain joins TRBV7-2 and TRBJ2-5, with 8 bases matching TRBD1. The CDR3 is 14 residues long. The ends lost 3 bases at V and 4 bases at J; junction bases unmatched: 4. Germline CDR1 SGHTA, CDR2 FQGNSA. The CDR3 bases are TGTGCCAGCAGCTTCGGACAGGGCTCAGAGACCCAGTACTTC. It specifies CASSFGQGSETQYF. The full variable domain, its missing parts supplied by reference TRBV7-2 and TRBJ2-5, is GAGVSQSPSNKVTEKGKDVELRCDPISGHTALYWYRQSLGQGLEFLIYFQGNSAPDKSGLPSDRFSAERTGGSVSTLTIQRTQQEDSAVYLCASSFGQGSETQYFGPGTRLLVL.

This clone was seen more than once but under ten times. The germline gene is not matched at one end of the junction; a read error may be the cause. The chain uses TRBV2 and TRBJ2-3; TRBD2 matches at 14 bases. CDR1 and CDR2 from the germline V gene are SNHLY and FYNNEI. CDR3 size: 12 residues. The DNA for the CDR3 is TGTGCCAGCAGCAAGACTAGCGGGGGGGCCGGTTTT. Protein product: CASSKTSGGAGF. Together with reference TRBV2 and TRBJ2-3, the CDR3 gives the full variable domain: EPEVTQTPSHQVTQMGQEVILRCVPISNHLYFYWYRQILGQKVEFLVSFYNNEISEKSEIFDDQFSVERPDGSNFTLKIRSTKLEDSAMYFCASSKTSGGAGFGPGTRLTVL.

This clone occurred a few times. V and J are TRBV7-2 and TRBJ2-5, with unresolved D. The V gene's germline CDR1 is SGHTA and CDR2 FQGNSA. The CDR3 totals 12 residues. The V end lost 6 bases, the J end lost 5 bases, and 10 bases lay between the germline ends. CDR3 protein: CASSALRETQYF. The CDR3 nucleotides are TGTGCCAGCAGTGCCCTCCGGGAGACCCAGTACTTC.

This clone came up a few times. The V and J genes are TRBV2 and TRBJ1-1; D unresolved. CDR1 and CDR2 (germline): SNHLY, FYNNEI. Trimming stripped 7 bases from V and 11 bases from J, with 17 bases between. CDR3 length: 12 amino acids. Here the CDR3 reads CASTLKRVRAFF. The CDR3 DNA follows: TGTGCCAGCACTCTAAAGCGAGTACGGGCTTTCTTT.

This clone was seen only a few times. The rearrangement joins TRBV18 to TRBJ1-6; D remains ambiguous. CDR1 and CDR2 from the germline V gene are KGHSH and LQKENI. This CDR3 is 14 amino acids long. V lost 1 base and J 9 bases, leaving 10 bases between the germline ends. CDR3 coding DNA: TGTGCCAGCTCACCACTGTCGGGATCTTCACCCCTCCACTTT. It is translated as CASSPLSGSSPLHF.

The genes are TRBV5-4 and TRBJ1-3; D unresolved. The CDR3 has 16 amino acids. Germline CDR1 is SGHNT and CDR2 is YYREEE (reference sequence). The germline V and J ends were trimmed by 5 bases and 0 bases, with 15 bases remaining between them. The CDR3: CASSVGGYSSGNTIYF. Here the CDR3 DNA reads TGTGCCAGCAGTGTCGGTGGGTACAGCTCTGGAAACACCATATATTTT.

The J gene is TRBJ1-1, the V gene TRBV18; D is ambiguous. The V gene's germline CDR1 is KGHSH and CDR2 LQKENI. With 3 bases removed from V and 1 base from J, the gap between germline ends came to 6 bases. The CDR3 is 13 residues long. The CDR3 loop is CASSPAGNTEAFF. The CDR3 DNA follows: TGTGCCAGCTCACCTGCAGGGAACACTGAAGCTTTCTTT.

This clone was counted at least ten times. The V gene is TRBV10-3, the J gene TRBJ2-3; D may be TRBD2 (6 bases). Deletions cut 5 bases from V and 4 bases from J, with 10 bases between. This CDR3 region has 13 residues. Germline V gives CDR1 ENHRY, CDR2 SYGVKD. The CDR3 region has the DNA TGTGCCATCAGTTCTTGGGAGGCAGATACGCAGTATTTT. Translated, it gives CAISSWEADTQYF.

This clone was counted between two and nine times. V and J are TRBV5-4 and TRBJ2-7, with a tentative D call TRBD1 (5 bases). The V gene's germline CDR1 is SGHNT and CDR2 YYREEE (reference sequence). The CDR3 runs to 13 residues. Trimming left V 3 bases short and J 2 bases short, with 9 bases between. In DNA, the CDR3 is TGTGCCAGCAGCTCACAGGTTACCTACGAGCAGTACTTC. It translates to CASSSQVTYEQYF.

This clone showed up just a few times. V and J are TRBV6-6 and TRBJ1-2; D perhaps matches TRBD1 (5 bases). Per the germline V gene, CDR1 is MNHNY and CDR2 is SVGAGI (reference sequence). Deletions cut 5 bases from V and 10 bases from J, with 14 bases between. CDR3 length: 12 amino acids. CDR3 loop: CASSDRDFHYTF. For the CDR3, the DNA is TGTGCCAGCAGTGACCGGGACTTTCACTACACCTTC.

V and J are TRBV30 and TRBJ2-7; D is uncertain. The V end lost 1 base, the J end lost 3 bases, and 7 bases lay between the germline ends. This CDR3 region has 12 residues. Looked up from germline, CDR1 is GTSNPN and CDR2 is SVGIG (reference sequence). The CDR3 loop is CAWSGADYEQYF. CDR3 nucleotides: TGTGCCTGGAGTGGGGCTGACTACGAGCAGTACTTC.

The rearrangement uses TRBV20-1 and TRBJ2-7; D is perhaps TRBD1 (6 bases). V gave up 7 bases and J gave up 4 bases, with 11 bases separating them. The CDR3 contains 11 residues. Germline CDR1 and CDR2: DFQATT and SNEGSKA (reference sequence). Here the CDR3 reads CSVEGVYEQYF. As DNA, the CDR3 is TGCAGTGTCGAGGGGGTATACGAGCAGTACTTC.

This clone was found a few times. The chain joins TRBV19 to TRBJ2-3; D remains ambiguous. V gave up 2 bases and J gave up 4 bases, with 13 bases separating them. Germline V gene data show CDR1 as LNHDA and CDR2 as SQIVND (reference sequence). CDR3 length equals 15 residues. In DNA form, the CDR3 reads TGTGCCAGTAGTATAAGCCCCGGGTTGTCAGATACGCAGTATTTT. It codes for CASSISPGLSDTQYF.

J is TRBJ2-5 and V is TRBV28; 9 bases are shared with TRBD2. The length of the CDR3 is 14 residues. V lost 2 bases and J lost 11; bases outside the gene matches: 9. CDR1 is MDHEN, CDR2 SYDVKM, per germline. CDR3 nucleotide sequence: TGTGCCAGCAGTTTAACTAGCGGGTATCGGGAGCAGTACTTC. Translation gives CASSLTSGYREQYF.

V usage is TRBV30 and J usage is TRBJ2-2; no definite D call. Germline V lookup: CDR1 GTSNPN, CDR2 SVGIG (reference sequence). V lost 5 bases and J lost 1, with 23 bases in between. This CDR3 region has 18 residues. DNA of the CDR3: TGTGCCTGGGCTTACCGCCGTGAACAGAGCCTGAACACCGGGGAGCTGTTTTTT. It codes for CAWAYRREQSLNTGELFF.

The CDR3 region is CAWTTRLPPYEQYF. The CDR3 DNA follows: TGTGCCTGGACCACCAGACTGCCTCCCTACGAGCAGTACTTC. This chain links TRBV30 with TRBJ2-5; D is unclear. The J call may be in error: the DNA end matches TRBJ2-7 better. The CDR3 covers 14 residues. CDR1 is GTSNPN and CDR2 is SVGIG in the germline V gene (reference sequence).

The rearrangement joins TRBV10-3 to TRBJ1-1; D unresolved. The length of the CDR3 is 11 residues. The germline CDR1 and CDR2 sequences are ENHRY and SYGVKD. Trimming pared 11 bases from V and 3 bases from J, leaving 10 bases between. The chain's CDR3 is CAPAGDTEAFF. CDR3 DNA sequence: TGTGCCCCCGCGGGCGACACTGAAGCTTTCTTT.

The rearrangement uses TRBV7-9 and TRBJ2-5; 11 bases are shared with TRBD2. The CDR3 is made up of 14 amino acids. CDR1 and CDR2 from the germline V gene are SEHNR and FQNEAQ (reference sequence). In DNA form, the CDR3 reads TGTGCGAGCGGGGCTAGCGGGGGGCAAGAGACCCAGTACTTC. The encoded protein is CASGASGGQETQYF.

The chain uses TRBV6-5 and TRBJ2-7, with D maybe TRBD1 (6 bases). Germline V gene data show CDR1 as MNHEY and CDR2 as SVGAGI. This CDR3 has 15 residues. V lost 0 bases, J lost 4 bases, and 13 bases lay in between. The CDR3 here is CASSYSRGTPYEQYF. In DNA, the CDR3 is TGTGCCAGCAGTTACTCGAGGGGGACACCATACGAGCAGTACTTC.

V is TRBV7-9 and J is TRBJ1-2; D possibly corresponds to TRBD1 (5 bases). Germline-derived CDR1 and CDR2 are SEHNR and FQNEAQ (reference sequence). CDR3 length: 15 residues. V was shortened by 2 bases and J by 7 bases, with 17 bases between the two germline ends. CDR3 coding DNA: TGTGCCAGCAGCTTATCACAGGCCGTATCCAGTGGCTACACCTTC. This sequence encodes CASSLSQAVSSGYTF.